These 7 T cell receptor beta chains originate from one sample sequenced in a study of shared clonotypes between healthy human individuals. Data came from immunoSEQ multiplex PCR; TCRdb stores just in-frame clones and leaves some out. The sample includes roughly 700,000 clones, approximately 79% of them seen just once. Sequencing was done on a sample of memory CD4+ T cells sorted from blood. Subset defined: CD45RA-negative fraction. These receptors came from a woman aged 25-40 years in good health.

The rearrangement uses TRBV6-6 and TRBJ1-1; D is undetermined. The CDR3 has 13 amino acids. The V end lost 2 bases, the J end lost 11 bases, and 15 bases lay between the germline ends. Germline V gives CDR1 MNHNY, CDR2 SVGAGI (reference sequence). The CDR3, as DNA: TGTGCCAGCAGTTACCGAAGACCGGATCCGGCTTTCTTT. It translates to CASSYRRPDPAFF.

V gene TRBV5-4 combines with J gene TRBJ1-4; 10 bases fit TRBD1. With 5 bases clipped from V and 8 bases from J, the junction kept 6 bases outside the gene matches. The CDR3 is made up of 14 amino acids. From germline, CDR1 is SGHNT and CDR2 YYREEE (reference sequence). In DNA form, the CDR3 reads TGTGCCAGCAGGAAGGGACAGGGGAACGAAAAACTGTTTTTT. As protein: CASRKGQGNEKLFF.

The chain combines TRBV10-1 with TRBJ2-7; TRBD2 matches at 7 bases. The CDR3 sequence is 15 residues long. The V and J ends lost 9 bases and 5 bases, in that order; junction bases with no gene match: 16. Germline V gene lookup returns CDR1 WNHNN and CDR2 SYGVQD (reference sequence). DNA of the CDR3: TGCGCCAGTTCCCGGATTGGGGAGGGCGTGGACGAGCAGTACTTC. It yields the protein CASSRIGEGVDEQYF.

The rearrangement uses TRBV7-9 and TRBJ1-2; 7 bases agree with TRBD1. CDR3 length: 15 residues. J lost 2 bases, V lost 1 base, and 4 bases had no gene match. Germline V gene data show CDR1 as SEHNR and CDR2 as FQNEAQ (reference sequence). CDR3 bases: TGTGCCAGCAGCTTAGAGGGGGCAACAAACTATGGCTACACCTTC. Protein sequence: CASSLEGATNYGYTF.

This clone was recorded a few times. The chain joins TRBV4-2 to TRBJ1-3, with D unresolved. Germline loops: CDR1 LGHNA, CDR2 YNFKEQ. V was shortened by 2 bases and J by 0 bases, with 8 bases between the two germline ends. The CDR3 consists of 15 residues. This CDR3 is CASSQHPDSGNTIYF. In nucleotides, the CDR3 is TGTGCCAGCAGCCAACACCCGGACTCTGGAAACACCATATATTTT.

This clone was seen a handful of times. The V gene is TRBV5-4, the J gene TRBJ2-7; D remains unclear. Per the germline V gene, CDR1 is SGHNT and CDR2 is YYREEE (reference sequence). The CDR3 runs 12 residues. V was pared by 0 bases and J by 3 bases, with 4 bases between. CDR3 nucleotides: TGTGCCAGCAGCTTGGAAAGCTACGAGCAGTACTTC. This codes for CASSLESYEQYF.

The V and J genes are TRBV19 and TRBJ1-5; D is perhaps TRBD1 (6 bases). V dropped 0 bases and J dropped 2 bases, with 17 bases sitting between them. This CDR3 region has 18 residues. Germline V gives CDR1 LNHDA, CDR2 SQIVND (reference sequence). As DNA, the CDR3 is TGTGCCAGTAGTATAGAGTTTATGGGGACATGGGGCAATCAGCCCCAGCATTTT. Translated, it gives CASSIEFMGTWGNQPQHF.